The clone carrying this T cell receptor (beta chain) was recorded many times. Its specificity is not known. In TCRdb, the reads were re-called with MiXCR into one record per CDR3 protein. Among approximately 16,000 distinct CDR3 sequences listed, roughly 21% were seen once. V lost 4 bases, J lost 3 bases, and 13 bases lay in between. The length of the CDR3 is 16 residues. Looked up from germline, CDR1 is LNHDA and CDR2 is SQIVND (reference sequence). The source of the sample is a study of liver allograft versus peripheral blood T cells. Across the whole study: Hepatic allograft T cell receptor repertoires were evaluated relative to those present in recipients' peripheral blood.

Study-level findings and limits: Liver allografts reportedly held T cell receptor repertoires unlike those in peripheral blood.

The V call is TRBV19, the J call TRBJ2-6; perhaps D is TRBD1 or TRBD2 (5 bases each). The TCR comes from a human patient who had a liver transplant. Some T cells may be transferred from the graft donor. CDR3 amino acids: CASSRDAGYGANVLTF. Written as DNA, the CDR3 is TGTGCCAGTAGTAGGGACGCCGGGTATGGGGCCAACGTCCTGACTTTC.